The 22 T cell receptor beta chains in this list originate from one sample, sequenced in a study of Graves' ophthalmopathy and Graves' hyperthyroidism. Investigators amplified TCR beta CDR3 regions from RNA transcripts. Second-round multiplex PCR came after first-round RT-PCR with HTBI primers. TCRdb independently ran MiXCR on the multiplex PCR reads; one entry per CDR3 protein. The table has approximately 1.2 million distinct CDR3 sequences, 35% to 40% seen once; the top ten hold 11%. Sequencing was carried out using peripheral blood or thyroid tissue (not recorded which). These receptors were collected from an adult man with Graves' hyperthyroidism.

This chain uses TRBV7-6 with TRBJ1-2; TRBD1 might be the D (5 bases). The germline V gene encodes CDR1 SGHVS and CDR2 FNYEAQ. The CDR3 sequence is 15 residues long. Trimming took off 5 bases at V and 7 bases at J, with 20 bases between the two ends. The CDR3 DNA reads as TGTGCCAGCAGCCCACCGGCAGGGCATGGGTCTGGCTACACCTTC. This sequence encodes CASSPPAGHGSGYTF.

The chain uses TRBV5-1 and TRBJ1-1, with 12 positions matching TRBD1. The ends lost 7 bases at V and 1 base at J; junction bases unmatched: 2. This CDR3 comprises 14 residues. Germline V gene sequence: CDR1 SGHRS, CDR2 YFSETQ. The CDR3 protein is CASGDRGQNTEAFF. The CDR3 coding sequence is TGCGCCAGCGGGGACAGGGGGCAGAACACTGAAGCTTTCTTT.

This clonotype was found a few times. The CDR3 DNA reads TGTGCCAGCAGTTGGAGTAGGAACACTGAAGCTTTCTTT. This translates into CASSWSRNTEAFF. V usage is TRBV6-5 and J usage is TRBJ1-1; D is ambiguous. With 4 bases removed from V and 1 base from J, the gap between germline ends came to 7 bases. The germline gives CDR1 MNHEY, CDR2 SVGAGI. The CDR3 runs to 13 residues.

The table lists this clonotype with many counts. The J gene is TRBJ1-1, the V gene TRBV29-1, with D unclear. This CDR3 is built from 13 residues. Trimming took 2 bases from V and 0 from J, leaving 7 bases between them. The germline gives CDR1 SQVTM, CDR2 ANQGSEA. This CDR3 reads CSVEKGVNTEAFF. The CDR3 region has the DNA TGCAGCGTTGAAAAGGGTGTGAACACTGAAGCTTTCTTT. Combining the CDR3 with reference TRBV29-1 and TRBJ1-1 gives the whole variable domain SAVISQKPSRDICQRGTSLTIQCQVDSQVTMMFWYRQQPGQSLTLIATANQGSEATYESGFVIDKFPISRPNLTFSTLTVSNMSPEDSSIYLCSVEKGVNTEAFFGQGTRLTVV.

The chain carries TRBV6-6 and TRBJ1-4, with a possible D match to TRBD1 (5 bases). The CDR3 loop spans 13 amino acids. Germline values: CDR1 MNHNY, CDR2 SVGAGI (reference sequence). Deletions cut 6 bases from V and 6 bases from J, with 11 bases between. The CDR3 sequence: CASRPGGDEKLFF. The CDR3 nucleotides are TGTGCCAGCAGGCCCGGGGGTGATGAAAAACTGTTTTTT.

This clonotype was counted many times. This sequence joins TRBV29-1 and TRBJ1-1, with D uncertain. Germline CDR1 is SQVTM and CDR2 is ANQGSEA. The germline V and J ends were trimmed by 6 bases and 6 bases, with 17 bases remaining between them. This CDR3 spans 13 amino acids. The CDR3: CSVAARAGAEAFF. CDR3 bases: TGCAGCGTCGCCGCGAGGGCTGGGGCTGAAGCTTTCTTT.

This clonotype appeared once. The chain combines TRBV11-2 with TRBJ2-7; 7 nucleotides agree with TRBD1. Germline V CDR1 and CDR2: SGHAT, FQNNGV. This CDR3 comprises 14 residues. V was clipped by 6 bases and J by 6 bases; unmatched bases: 11. The CDR3 DNA reads TGTGCCAGCAGGGGGAACAGGGGAAGGCGCGAGCAGTACTTC. It specifies CASRGNRGRREQYF.

As regards this clonotype: This may stem from a read error, because a much larger clone lies one nucleotide away. The rearrangement uses TRBV10-3 and TRBJ2-6, with D hard to call. V lost 5 bases and J lost 1, with 9 bases in between. Per the germline V gene, CDR1 is ENHRY and CDR2 is SYGVKD. The CDR3 is 15 residues long. The CDR3 bases are TGTGCCATCAGTTTCCAAACTTCTGGGGCCAACGTCCTGACTTTC. Amino acid sequence: CAISFQTSGANVLTF.

Comment on this clonotype: Possible read error: a much larger clone is one base away. This chain connects TRBV6-5 to TRBJ2-7; D is ambiguous. V was cut by 2 bases and J by 2 bases, with 7 bases left in between. Germline CDR1 MNHEY, CDR2 SVGAGI. The CDR3 runs 13 residues. The CDR3 is CASSYARTYEQYF. DNA for the CDR3: TGTGCCAGCAGTTACGCCAGGACCTACGAGCAGTACTTC.

The V gene is TRBV19, the J gene TRBJ2-7; TRBD2 matches 9 bases. The CDR3 totals 13 residues. V shed 4 bases, J shed 6 bases, and the junction held 4 bases outside the gene matches. CDR1 and CDR2 from the germline V gene are LNHDA and SQIVND (reference sequence). This CDR3 reads CASSTASGTEQYF. CDR3 nucleotides: TGTGCCAGTAGTACGGCTAGCGGGACCGAGCAGTACTTC.

The genes are TRBV6-6 and TRBJ1-2; possible D gene TRBD1, 6 bases. The germline gives CDR1 MNHNY, CDR2 SVGAGI (reference sequence). Trimming left V 10 bases short and J 4 bases short, with 16 bases between. This CDR3 has 13 residues. CDR3 sequence (DNA): TGTGCCACTAAAAACAGGGAGCGCTATGGCTACACCTTC. Protein sequence: CATKNRERYGYTF.

This clonotype has a count of ten or more. The rearrangement uses TRBV29-1 and TRBJ1-6; TRBD1 matches at 8 bases. CDR3 length equals 13 residues. J gave up 6 bases and V 5 bases, and 3 bases lay outside the gene matches. The germline CDR1 and CDR2 sequences are SQVTM and ANQGSEA. Here the CDR3 DNA reads TGCAGCGTTTTGGACAGGGTTAATTCACCCCTCCACTTT. Translation: CSVLDRVNSPLHF. Looking up the rest from reference TRBV29-1 and TRBJ1-6 gives the full variable domain: SAVISQKPSRDICQRGTSLTIQCQVDSQVTMMFWYRQQPGQSLTLIATANQGSEATYESGFVIDKFPISRPNLTFSTLTVSNMSPEDSSIYLCSVLDRVNSPLHFGNGTRLTVT.

The sample holds a few counts of this clonotype. This rearrangement joins TRBV7-9 to TRBJ2-2; D is uncertain. Trimming took off 5 bases at V and 0 bases at J, with 16 bases between the two ends. This CDR3 is 17 amino acids long. CDR1 and CDR2 from the germline V gene are SEHNR and FQNEAQ (reference sequence). In DNA form, the CDR3 reads TGTGCCAGCAGCCCCCAAAGCGCCACGACGAACACCGGGGAGCTGTTTTTT. Translating it yields CASSPQSATTNTGELFF.

A few counts support this clonotype. V is TRBV28 and J is TRBJ2-7; TRBD2 matches at 7 bases. The V segment lost 4 bases and the J segment 5 bases; nucleotides outside the gene matches: 8. Germline loops: CDR1 MDHEN, CDR2 SYDVKM. The CDR3 runs 14 residues. CDR3 in amino acids: CASSWEGQYHEQYF. CDR3 DNA sequence: TGTGCCAGCAGTTGGGAGGGGCAATACCACGAGCAGTACTTC.

The chain employs TRBV7-2 and TRBJ2-6; 10 nucleotides match TRBD1. V dropped 5 bases and J dropped 0; count of bases not matched to a gene: 7. This CDR3 contains 18 residues. Per the germline V gene, CDR1 is SGHTA and CDR2 is FQGNSA. This CDR3 reads CASSGGTGVVSGANVLTF. The CDR3 DNA is TGTGCCAGCAGCGGTGGGACAGGGGTCGTCTCTGGGGCCAACGTCCTGACTTTC.

This clonotype was seen ten or more times. The rearrangement links TRBV14 to TRBJ2-7, with 9 bases fitting TRBD1. V shed 4 bases, J shed 2 bases, and the junction held 6 bases outside the gene matches. Germline V lookup: CDR1 SGHDN, CDR2 FVKESK. The CDR3 has 15 amino acids. The CDR3 DNA reads TGTGCCAGCAGCCCCCTAGGGACAGGGCCCTACGAGCAGTACTTC. It encodes CASSPLGTGPYEQYF.

The chain combines TRBV14 with TRBJ2-7; D uncertain. Trimming cost V 0 bases and J 3 bases, with 6 bases left between them. CDR1 and CDR2 from the germline V gene are SGHDN and FVKESK. The CDR3 loop spans 13 amino acids. In DNA, the CDR3 is TGTGCCAGCAGCCAAGATAACTACTACGAGCAGTACTTC. Translation gives CASSQDNYYEQYF. The whole variable domain, remainder taken from reference TRBV14 and TRBJ2-7, is EAGVTQFPSHSVIEKGQTVTLRCDPISGHDNLYWYRRVMGKEIKFLLHFVKESKQDESGMPNNRFLAERTGGTYSTLKVQPAELEDSGVYFCASSQDNYYEQYFGPGTRLTVT.

On this clonotype itself: This may be a read error, as it is one base from a much larger clone. The chain couples TRBV9 to TRBJ2-7; no firm D call. The CDR3 covers 13 residues. Germline assignment: CDR1 SGDLS and CDR2 YYNGEE. CDR3 residues: CASQGQESYEQCF. The CDR3 DNA is TGTGCCAGCCAAGGGCAGGAGAGCTACGAGCAGTGCTTC. Drawing the rest from reference TRBV9 and TRBJ2-7, the complete variable domain is DSGVTQTPKHLITATGQRVTLRCSPRSGDLSVYWYQQSLDQGLQFLIQYYNGEERAKGNILERFSAQQFPDLHSELNLSSLELGDSALYFCASQGQESYEQCFGPGTRLTVT.

This clonotype came up once. The CDR3 reads CAIKNPGQGEAFF. The CDR3 bases are TGTGCCATCAAGAACCCGGGACAGGGGGAAGCTTTCTTT. The J gene is TRBJ1-1, the V gene TRBV10-3, with 10 bases aligning to TRBD1. CDR3 length: 13 amino acids. After removal of 7 bases from V and 8 bases from J, the junction contained 7 bases not matched to a gene. The germline V gene has CDR1 ENHRY and CDR2 SYGVKD.

With respect to this clonotype: Possible read error: a much larger clone is one base away. This chain connects TRBV2 to TRBJ2-2; D unclear. The V gene lost 2 bases and the J gene lost 6 bases, with 7 bases spanning the gap. Per germline, CDR1 SNHLY and CDR2 FYNNEI. The CDR3 sequence is 13 residues long. As DNA, the CDR3 is TGTGCCAGCAGTGAATGGGTGTCCGGGGAGCTGTTTTTT. Amino acid sequence: CASSEWVSGELFF. Full variable domain (outside the CDR3, taken from reference TRBV2 and TRBJ2-2): EPEVTQTPSHQVTQMGQEVILRCVPISNHLYFYWYRQILGQKVEFLVSFYNNEISEKSEIFDDQFSVERPDGSNFTLKIRSTKLEDSAMYFCASSEWVSGELFFGEGSRLTVL.

This clonotype was counted a few times. The chain has TRBV4-3 and TRBJ2-5; 9 bases match TRBD2. Germline CDR1 LGHNA, CDR2 YSLEER. The CDR3 spans 16 residues. With 3 bases clipped from V and 6 bases from J, the junction kept 11 bases outside the gene matches. Here the CDR3 reads CASSQKIAGEQKTQYF. CDR3 coding DNA: TGCGCCAGCAGCCAGAAAATAGCGGGAGAGCAGAAGACCCAGTACTTC.

This clonotype was seen a few times. The J gene is TRBJ2-7, the V gene TRBV4-1; D is perhaps TRBD1 (6 bases). Between the trimmed V and J ends, which lost 2 bases and 11 bases, there was a span of 22 bases. Germline V lookup: CDR1 MGHRA, CDR2 YSYEKL. CDR3 length equals 15 residues. The CDR3: CASSQPRQATYVKYF. The CDR3 DNA reads TGCGCCAGCAGCCAACCCCGACAGGCTACCTATGTTAAGTACTTC.